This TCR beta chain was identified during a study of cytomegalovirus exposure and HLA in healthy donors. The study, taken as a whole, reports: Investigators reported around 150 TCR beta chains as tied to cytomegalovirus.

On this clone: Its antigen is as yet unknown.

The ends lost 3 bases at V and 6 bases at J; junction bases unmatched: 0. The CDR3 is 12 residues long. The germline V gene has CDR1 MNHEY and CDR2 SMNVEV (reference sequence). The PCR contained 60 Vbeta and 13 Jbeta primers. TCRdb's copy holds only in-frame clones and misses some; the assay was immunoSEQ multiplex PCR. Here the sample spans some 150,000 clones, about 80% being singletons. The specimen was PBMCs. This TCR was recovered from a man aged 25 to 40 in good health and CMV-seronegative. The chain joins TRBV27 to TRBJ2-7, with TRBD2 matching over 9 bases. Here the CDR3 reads CASSFSGGEQYF. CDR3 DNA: TGTGCCAGCAGTTTTAGCGGGGGCGAGCAGTACTTC.